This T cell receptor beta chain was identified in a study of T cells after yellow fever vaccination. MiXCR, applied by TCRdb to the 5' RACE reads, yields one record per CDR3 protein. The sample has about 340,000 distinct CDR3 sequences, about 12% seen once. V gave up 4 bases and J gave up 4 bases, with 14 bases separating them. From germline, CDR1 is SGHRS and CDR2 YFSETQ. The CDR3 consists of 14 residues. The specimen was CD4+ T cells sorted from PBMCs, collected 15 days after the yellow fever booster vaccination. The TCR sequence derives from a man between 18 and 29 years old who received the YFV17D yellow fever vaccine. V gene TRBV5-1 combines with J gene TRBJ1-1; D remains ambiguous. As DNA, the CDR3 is TGCGCCAGCAGCGACCCCACATTGACCACTGAAGCTTTCTTT. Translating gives CASSDPTLTTEAFF.